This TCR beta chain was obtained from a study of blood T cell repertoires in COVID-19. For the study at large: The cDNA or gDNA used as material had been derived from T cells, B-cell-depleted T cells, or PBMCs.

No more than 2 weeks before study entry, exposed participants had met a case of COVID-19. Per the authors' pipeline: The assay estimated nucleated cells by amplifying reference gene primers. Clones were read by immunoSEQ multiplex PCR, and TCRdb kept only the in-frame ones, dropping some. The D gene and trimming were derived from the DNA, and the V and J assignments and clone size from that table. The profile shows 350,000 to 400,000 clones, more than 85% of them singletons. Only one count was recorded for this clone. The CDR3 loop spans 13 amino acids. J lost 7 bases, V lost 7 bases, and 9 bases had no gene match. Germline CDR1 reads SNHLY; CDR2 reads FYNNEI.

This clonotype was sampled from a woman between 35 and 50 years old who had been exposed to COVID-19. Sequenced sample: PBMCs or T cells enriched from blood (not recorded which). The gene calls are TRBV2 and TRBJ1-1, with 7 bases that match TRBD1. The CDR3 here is CASTRDRAGEAFF. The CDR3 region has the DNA TGTGCCAGCACTCGAGACAGGGCGGGTGAAGCTTTCTTT.